Listed below are T cell receptor beta chains from one sample, sequenced in a study of cytomegalovirus exposure and HLA in healthy donors. Produced via immunoSEQ multiplex PCR; TCRdb's table is partial and in-frame only. The table shows approximately 150,000 clones, with roughly 80% occurring only once. The sequenced sample was PBMCs. The source is a man aged 50-59 years in good health and CMV-seropositive. The CDR3 runs from the conserved cysteine through the conserved F or W. The D gene is left open where the match is weak. Clone size is shown for a subset of rows, as once, few, many or a class of expanded clone.

d_gene	abundance	v_gene	j_gene	CDR3nt	CDR3aa
TRBD2	-	TRBV5-1	TRBJ2-7	TGCGCCAGCAGCTTCGTAGCGGGGGAGAACGAGCAGTACTTC	CASSFVAGENEQYF
TRBD2	-	TRBV9	TRBJ2-7	TGTGCCAGCAGCGCCCACCCTAGCGGGAGAGTCTACGAGCAGTACTTC	CASSAHPSGRVYEQYF
-	-	TRBV7-6	TRBJ1-1	TGTGCCAGCAGTCCAGGGTGGAACACTGAAGCTTTCTTT	CASSPGWNTEAFF
-	-	TRBV6-4	TRBJ1-2	TGTGCCAGCAGTACAGGTCCCCCTAACTATGGCTACACCTTC	CASSTGPPNYGYTF
-	-	TRBV9	TRBJ1-2	TGTGCCAGCAGCGTAGAACGTTGGGAGTATGGCTACACCTTC	CASSVERWEYGYTF
TRBD2	-	TRBV14	TRBJ2-3	TGTGCCAGCAGCCAAGATCAAGGACTAGCGGGAGTCGAAGATACGCAGTATTTT	CASSQDQGLAGVEDTQYF
-	-	TRBV27	TRBJ2-4	TGTGCCAGCAGCCTGACAGACAAAAACATTCAGTACTTC	CASSLTDKNIQYF
-	-	TRBV18	TRBJ1-5	TGTGCCAGCTCACCGGGCGGGCATCAGCCCCAGCATTTT	CASSPGGHQPQHF
-	-	TRBV23-1	TRBJ1-2	TGCGCCAGCAGTCAACGTCGGGACACAGCTAACCAACCTCTCTATGGCTACACCTTC	CASSQRRDTANQPLYGYTF
-	-	TRBV29-1	TRBJ2-6	TGCAGCGTCTCCAGGGACTCTGGGGCCAACGTCCTGACTTTC	CSVSRDSGANVLTF
-	-	TRBV13	TRBJ2-7	TGTGCCAGCAGCTTAGGTCCAGCGGGCTACGAGCAGTACTTC	CASSLGPAGYEQYF
-	-	TRBV9	TRBJ2-5	TGTGCCAGCAGCGTAGCTACGGCGACAGCGGAGACCCAGTACTTC	CASSVATATAETQYF
-	-	TRBV2	TRBJ2-7	TGTGCCAGCAGTGCGGGGGGCCAATCCTACGAGCAGTACTTC	CASSAGGQSYEQYF
-	-	TRBV2	TRBJ2-2	TGTGCCAGCAGGGGGGACTCCGTCAACGGGGAGCTGTTTTTT	CASRGDSVNGELFF
TRBD2	-	TRBV5-8	TRBJ2-7	TGTGCCAGCAGCTTTTTGGGAGGGTACGAGCAGTACTTC	CASSFLGGYEQYF
TRBD1	-	TRBV6-1	TRBJ2-1	TGTGCCAGCAGTGAACTGCAGAACAGGGGGGCAGTTAATGAGCAGTTCTTC	CASSELQNRGAVNEQFF
TRBD2	once	TRBV6-6	TRBJ2-4	TGTGCCAGTAGGACTAGCCAAACCGAGGCCAAAAACATTCAGTACTTC	CASRTSQTEAKNIQYF
-	-	TRBV7-2	TRBJ1-1	TGTGCCAGCAGCTTTGACAAGCCCGGAAGGAACACTGAAGCTTTCTTT	CASSFDKPGRNTEAFF